Below, one T cell receptor (beta chain) is given with its context. This entry comes from a study of cytomegalovirus exposure and HLA in healthy donors. Amplification used 60 Vbeta primers and 13 Jbeta primers. Measured with immunoSEQ multiplex PCR; TCRdb has only the in-frame clones, and not every one. There are under 200,000 clones in the sample; 77% occur only once, and over 2.5% lies in the top ten. This CDR3 region has 13 residues. Germline V gene data show CDR1 as SGHKS and CDR2 as YYEKEE (reference sequence). Trimming shortened V by 1 base and J by 6 bases, and 8 bases separated the two germline ends.

This chain uses TRBV5-5 with TRBJ1-5; no clear D gene. What was sequenced was PBMCs. The sequence was obtained from a woman aged 40 to 50 in good health and CMV-seropositive. Written as DNA, the CDR3 is TGTGCCAGCAGCTTGAACTCGGGTCAGCCCCAGCATTTT. It specifies CASSLNSGQPQHF.